This TCR beta chain was captured in a study of CD8 T cell repertoires and HIV-1 epitope variants (dated by TCRdb to the early 2020s). The study in broad terms: In separate culture wells, T cells were stimulated with each of twenty-five peptides that represented autologous and known Gag and Nef epitope variants. Using the EasySep Human T Cell Enrichment Kit, T cells were enriched and then co-cultured with an equal number of autologous T cell-negative cells acting as antigen-presenting cells. An aliquot of 1M T cells was saved as an uncultured baseline condition, separate from the roughly 83 T cell cultures. Cultures ran for about 9 days in IMDM with gentamicin, with half-media changes on days 3 and 7 adding IL-2, IL-7 and IL-15. A total of 83 T cell cultures were run, with each culture condition performed in triplicate except for one peptide, which was performed in duplicate. Among the control conditions were a peptide pool of CMV, EBV and flu, the Ebola AY9 epitope serving as a negative control, and a well with no peptide. The epitopes tested covered three Gag epitope families plus Nef HW9 and YT9.

Concerning this clone: Its cognate antigen has yet to be identified. The record has no base qualities; no much larger clone is one base away.

The germline V gene (reference sequence) gives CDR1 as MNHEY and CDR2 as SMNVEV. Trimming at the junction amounts to 0 bases on V and 1 base on J, and the germline ends lie 3 bases apart. The CDR3 has 13 amino acids, counting the end cysteine and phenylalanine. Left in the record is the CDR3 DNA by itself, 39 bases read in frame from the first base. Results and caveats for the whole study, not just this receptor: The assay could identify only TCR beta chains and pointed to proliferation in response to antigen, not to T cell function or cytokine profile. Nine or ten antigen-specific TCR beta clonotypes were identified, of which about six appeared to be cross-reactive for autologous or known escape epitope variants. The Nef KF9 family was recognized by five clonotypes and the HW9 family by one, and no responses to the TAALDMSHF plasma variant were observed.

Sequencing of TCR beta CDR3 regions was performed at survey depth on the immunoSEQ platform. The QIAamp DNA micro kit was used to extract genomic DNA from every cultured and uncultured CD8+ T cell population. Processing in the source paper ran as follows. Samples with fewer than 5,000 productive reads were excluded, which removed about 6% of the roughly 80 HIV peptide-stimulated cultures. Sequences were trimmed to CDR3 by a MANAFEST web app, and nonproductive sequences, CDR3s under 5 amino acids, and sequences not starting with C or ending with F/W were removed. Clonotypes were classified as antigen-specific only if expansion was observed in at least 2 of 3 replicates versus the no-peptide control at FDR 0.01, only within one epitope family. In addition, a specific clonotype needed a frequency at least fivefold higher than in wells stimulated with peptides from other epitope families. TCRdb retrieved this table from immuneACCESS and kept in-frame rearrangements only. Not all clones are present; in checked studies, unresolved V genes account for under half, and no reason is known for the remainder. D and trimming come from the DNA, and the V and J calls and clone size come from that table. This sample has about 2,400 clones in its table, and roughly two thirds of those were observed once. The top ten clones comprise less than 50% of the sample.

The EasySep Human CD8+ T Cell Enrichment Kit was used on day 10 to isolate CD8+ T cells from every culture. Sequenced material: cultured CD8+ T cells derived from PBMCs. The receptor's source is a male donor with HIV. The rearranged segments are TRBV27 and TRBJ2-5, with no confident D gene call. Here the CDR3 is given as CASSLSSQETQYF. In nucleotide form, the sequence is TGTGCCAGCAGTTTATCCAGCCAAGAGACCCAGTACTTC.